This T cell receptor (beta chain) was profiled in a study of cytomegalovirus exposure and HLA in healthy donors (dated by TCRdb to between 2016 and 2019). For context, the study as a whole: A later analysis indicated that the roughly 120 validation repertoires were generated on the platform also employed for the approximately 690 repertoires of the first cohort. The study aimed to test whether signatures of past pathogen exposure could be identified by cataloging public T cell receptors. Along with the approximately 700-subject first cohort, a separate validation cohort of approximately 110 different subjects was used. To predict cytomegalovirus infection status, the study brought together high-throughput TCR immunosequencing, statistical association of individual TCRs with disease status, and machine learning.

Donors formed part of the validation cohort, which comprised over a hundred subjects and was distinct from the first cohort of 666 subjects. Libraries were made using the immunoSEQ multiplex PCR assay. The paper's processing steps were these. To diagnose cytomegalovirus status from the catalog of TCR beta chain sequences, a statistical classification framework was built. TCRdb limited this immuneACCESS table to in-frame rearrangements with V and J called. A share of clones is missing; checked studies link under half to unresolved V genes, and the rest is unexplained. The DNA was the basis for D and trimming; V, J and clone size are from that table. This sample holds some 86,000 clones; roughly 93% were observed only once. Jointly, the top ten make up 3.6% of the sample. Trimming removed 6 bases from V and 3 bases from J; the gene matches leave 11 bases unexplained. The CDR3 runs 17 amino acids, cysteine and phenylalanine included. The retained sequence is limited to the CDR3, 51 bases, with the frame set at the first base. Per the germline V gene, MNHNS is the CDR1 and SASEGT is the CDR2.

Points the paper makes about the study in general: The authors suggested that the approach could potentially be generalized to other disease states and immunological phenotypes. The classifier was reported to diagnose cytomegalovirus status with high specificity and sensitivity in both the original and validation cohorts. Of the cluster scores, roughly 95% were above 0 in a later analysis, which found that TCRs clustered in the first cohort also tended to co-occur in the 120 validation repertoires. A few of the identified cytomegalovirus-associated TCR beta chains were confirmed in vitro to be specific for cytomegalovirus antigens. The study gave a list of 150 to 200 TCR beta chains associated with cytomegalovirus. Across donors, most TCR sequences were observed very rarely, whereas some public TCRs were present in many individuals. The validation cohort had no HLA typing available for a later analysis, so co-occurrence within that cohort was assessed over all 110 or so repertoires.

At least ten counts were recorded for this clone. Its antigen remains undetermined. No much larger clone exists at a distance of one base, and base qualities are not known. Sequencing was performed on PBMCs. The sequence derives from a woman in her twenties or thirties in good health and CMV-seronegative. In this chain, TRBV6-1 is recombined with TRBJ2-3, and TRBD1 matches 11 of the central bases. The DNA reads as follows: TGTGCCAGCAGCGAACTTGCCGGGACAGGGGGGACAGATACGCAGTATTTT. Its coded protein is CASSELAGTGGTDTQYF.